This is a list of T cell receptor beta chains from one sample in a study of regulatory T cells in long-lasting Graves disease. TCRdb ran MiXCR on the multiplex PCR reads and lists one entry per CDR3 protein. The sample shows about 470,000 distinct CDR3 sequences, just under 15% of them seen only once. The same data also went into a second study, on T cells in Graves' hyperthyroidism and ophthalmopathy.

Specimen: peripheral blood mononuclear cells (PBMCs), collected at new diagnosis, from a patient treated with antithyroid drugs. These receptor sequences come from a woman under 40 with Graves disease. Each CDR3 is given with its conserved first and last residue. A D gene is named only where the DNA matches it firmly. Clone size is not always given. Where it is, it says once, few, many or a class for expanded clones.

- many TRBJ2-1 TRBV27 CASSTLLSESEQFF TGTGCCAGCAGTACCCTTTTGTCAGAAAGTGAGCAGTTCTTC
TRBD1 - TRBJ2-5 TRBV7-2 CASSLGRGGAETQYF TGTGCCAGCAGCTTAGGGCGAGGGGGCGCGGAGACCCAGTACTTC
- many TRBJ1-1 TRBV7-6 CASSGAIVGQNTEAFF TGTGCCAGCAGCGGTGCGATTGTGGGGCAGAACACTGAAGCTTTCTTT
- many TRBJ2-1 TRBV5-5 CASSPAQRVEQFF TGTGCCAGCAGCCCCGCCCAGCGGGTCGAGCAGTTCTTC
TRBD2 - TRBJ2-7 TRBV24-1 CATSDFRGLAGPSSYEQYF TGTGCCACCAGTGATTTCAGGGGACTAGCGGGACCGAGCTCCTACGAGCAGTACTTC
TRBD2 many TRBJ2-1 TRBV29-1 CSVEDPQREAYNEQFF TGCAGCGTTGAAGATCCCCAGCGGGAGGCCTACAATGAGCAGTTCTTC
- few TRBJ2-7 TRBV28 CASKERDEQYF TGTGCCAGCAAGGAGCGGGACGAGCAGTACTTC
- - TRBJ2-5 TRBV7-8 CASSLEAQLERFF TGTGCCAGCAGCTTAGAGGCCCAATTGGAGCGGTTCTTC
- many TRBJ2-4 TRBV2 CASVREAKNIQYF TGTGCCAGCGTTAGGGAAGCCAAAAACATTCAGTACTTC
- - TRBJ2-1 TRBV6-1 CASSRESPVWNEQFF TGTGCCAGCAGTCGGGAATCACCAGTCTGGAATGAGCAGTTCTTC
- - TRBJ2-7 TRBV5-1 CASSPDETYEQYF TGCGCCAGCAGCCCTGACGAAACCTACGAGCAGTACTTC
TRBD2 many TRBJ2-5 TRBV9 CASSSRGLAGGETQYF TGTGCCAGCAGCTCTAGGGGCCTAGCGGGAGGAGAGACCCAGTACTTC
TRBD1 few TRBJ1-2 TRBV4-1 CASSQLLDRGVPDYGYTF TGCGCCAGCAGCCAACTTCTCGACAGGGGGGTTCCTGACTATGGCTACACCTTC
- - TRBJ2-1 TRBV20-1 CSAREGGPQFF TGCAGTGCTAGAGAGGGGGGGCCGCAGTTCTTC
- - TRBJ1-6 TRBV12-3/TRBV12-4 CASSPGEGGYNSPLHF TGTGCCAGCAGTCCGGGGGAGGGTGGCTATAATTCACCCCTCCACTTT
- many TRBJ2-2 TRBV6-8 CASRNSGTNTGELFF TGTGCCAGCAGGAATAGCGGAACGAACACCGGGGAGCTGTTTTTT
- many TRBJ1-2 TRBV18 CASSPQGVPNNYGYTF TGTGCCAGCTCCCCCCAGGGAGTGCCCAATAACTATGGCTACACCTTC
- - TRBJ1-4 TRBV2 CASSEEGATNEKLFF TGTGCCAGCAGTGAAGAGGGCGCAACTAATGAAAAACTGTTTTTT
- many TRBJ2-2 TRBV12-3/TRBV12-4 CASSFGQPNTGELFF TGTGCCAGCAGTTTTGGGCAGCCGAACACCGGGGAGCTGTTTTTT
- many TRBJ2-1 TRBV2 CASSGGSGYNEQFF TGTGCCAGCAGTGGGGGTAGCGGATACAATGAGCAGTTCTTC
- many TRBJ2-2 TRBV28 CASRGYTGELFF TGTGCCAGCAGGGGGTACACCGGGGAGCTGTTTTTT
- many TRBJ1-4 TRBV28 CASTSGGGVEKLFF TGTGCCAGCACCTCAGGAGGCGGGGTTGAAAAACTGTTTTTT
- few TRBJ1-6 TRBV20-1 CTFLLGSPQKMPKSPLHF TGCACCTTCCTGCTAGGGTCCCCCCAGAAAATGCCTAAGTCACCCCTCCACTTT
- - TRBJ2-1 TRBV29-1 CSGTEDNEQFF TGCAGCGGGACAGAGGACAATGAGCAGTTCTTC
TRBD1 many TRBJ2-7 TRBV12-5 CASGPGTGDAYEQYF TGTGCTAGTGGACCCGGGACAGGGGATGCCTACGAGCAGTACTTC
TRBD2 few TRBJ2-1 TRBV7-9 CASSLGLLAPERGDEQFF TGTGCCAGCAGCTTAGGCTTACTAGCGCCGGAAAGGGGCGATGAGCAGTTCTTC
TRBD1 many TRBJ1-4 TRBV20-1 CSARWDRDQLFF TGCAGTGCTAGATGGGACAGGGATCAACTGTTTTTT
- many TRBJ2-1 TRBV24-1 CATSDLSGGDNEQFF TGTGCCACCAGTGATTTGTCCGGGGGTGACAATGAGCAGTTCTTC
- few TRBJ2-3 TRBV7-6 CASSTPTSTDTQYF TGTGCCAGCAGCACCCCGACTTCCACAGATACGCAGTATTTT
- many TRBJ1-3 TRBV20-1 CSARDLGQSDTIYF TGCAGTGCTAGAGATCTTGGGCAGTCGGACACCATATATTTT
- many TRBJ1-5 TRBV10-2 CASSESLGINQPQHF TGCGCCAGCAGTGAGTCGCTAGGGATCAATCAGCCCCAGCATTTT
- many TRBJ2-2 TRBV13 CASSKNTGELFF TGTGCCAGCAGCAAGAACACCGGGGAGCTGTTTTTT
TRBD1 - TRBJ1-5 TRBV4-1 CASSPMGQGFSNQPQHF TGCGCCAGCAGCCCCATGGGACAGGGCTTTAGCAATCAGCCCCAGCATTTT
TRBD1 many TRBJ1-4 TRBV7-9 CASSYSLTGREKLFF TGTGCCAGCAGCTACTCCTTGACAGGGAGGGAAAAACTGTTTTTT
- - TRBJ2-3 TRBV6-2/TRBV6-3 CASSRTTPKGTDTQYF TGTGCCAGCAGTCGGACTACCCCCAAGGGCACAGATACGCAGTATTTT
- many TRBJ2-1 TRBV20-1 CSARDQGQNNEQFF TGCAGTGCTAGAGATCAGGGTCAGAACAATGAGCAGTTCTTC
TRBD1 - TRBJ1-1 TRBV20-1 CSARDLGTGTGERVMNTEAFF TGCAGTGCTAGAGATCTGGGAACCGGGACAGGGGAGAGGGTGATGAACACTGAAGCTTTCTTT
- few TRBJ2-1 TRBV3-1 CASSRTEANNEQFF TGTGCCAGCAGCCGGACAGAGGCTAACAATGAGCAGTTCTTC
- many TRBJ2-5 TRBV12-3/TRBV12-4 CASSYTRRETQYF TGTGCCAGCAGTTATACTAGGAGAGAGACCCAGTACTTC
TRBD2 many TRBJ2-1 TRBV30 CAWTTSGTGNEQFF TGTGCCTGGACGACTAGCGGGACGGGGAATGAGCAGTTCTTC
TRBD1 few TRBJ2-3 TRBV9 CASSVTGADTQYF TGTGCCAGCAGCGTTACAGGGGCAGATACGCAGTATTTT
TRBD1 few TRBJ1-4 TRBV27 CASSPLWDRGRREEKLFF TGTGCCAGCAGCCCCTTGTGGGACAGGGGGCGCAGAGAGGAAAAACTGTTTTTT
TRBD2 few TRBJ2-1 TRBV20-1 CSASGSGRNTYNEQFF TGCAGTGCTAGTGGTAGCGGGAGAAATACCTACAATGAGCAGTTCTTC
- few TRBJ1-5 TRBV19 CASSPFRGPQPQHF TGTGCCAGTAGTCCGTTCAGGGGCCCTCAGCCCCAGCATTTT
- many TRBJ1-1 TRBV12-3/TRBV12-4 CASSLVRVPLNTEAFF TGTGCCAGCAGTTTAGTCAGGGTTCCCCTGAACACTGAAGCTTTCTTT
TRBD1 - TRBJ2-6 TRBV6-1 CASMEQGAGANVLTF TGTGCCAGCATGGAACAGGGGGCGGGGGCCAACGTCCTGACTTTC
- - TRBJ2-5 TRBV15 CATRANSWYQETQYF TGTGCCACGCGAGCGAATAGCTGGTACCAAGAGACCCAGTACTTC
- many TRBJ2-1 TRBV29-1 CSVEEGDNEQFF TGCAGCGTTGAAGAGGGTGACAATGAGCAGTTCTTC
- - TRBJ2-7 TRBV30 CSAELSSYEQYF TGCTCAGCGGAACTAAGCTCCTACGAGCAGTACTTC
TRBD2 few TRBJ2-5 TRBV24-1 CATSDHLAGGAQETQYF TGTGCCACCAGTGATCATCTAGCGGGAGGAGCACAAGAGACCCAGTACTTC
- many TRBJ1-2 TRBV7-9 CASSFPAGASLNYGYTF TGTGCCAGCAGCTTCCCAGCAGGGGCCTCCCTTAACTATGGCTACACCTTC
TRBD2 - TRBJ2-5 TRBV5-1 CATSSRGTSGQTQYF TGCGCCACCTCATCCCGGGGGACTAGCGGGCAGACCCAGTACTTC
TRBD2 many TRBJ2-1 TRBV5-1 CASSLPGLAYNEQFF TGCGCCAGCAGCTTGCCCGGACTAGCCTACAATGAGCAGTTCTTC
TRBD2 - TRBJ2-6 TRBV5-4 CASSRSTSGSSGANVLTF TGTGCCAGCAGCCGATCCACTAGCGGGAGCTCCGGGGCCAACGTCCTGACTTTC
TRBD1 few TRBJ2-3 TRBV19 CASSNRDRFTDTQYF TGTGCCAGTAGTAACCGGGACAGATTCACAGATACGCAGTATTTT
TRBD2 - TRBJ2-7 TRBV20-1 CSARVPSGSYEQYF TGCAGTGCTAGAGTCCCTAGCGGGAGCTACGAGCAGTACTTC
- many TRBJ1-1 TRBV5-1 CASGPQRKDTEAFF TGCGCCAGCGGTCCGCAACGGAAGGACACTGAAGCTTTCTTT